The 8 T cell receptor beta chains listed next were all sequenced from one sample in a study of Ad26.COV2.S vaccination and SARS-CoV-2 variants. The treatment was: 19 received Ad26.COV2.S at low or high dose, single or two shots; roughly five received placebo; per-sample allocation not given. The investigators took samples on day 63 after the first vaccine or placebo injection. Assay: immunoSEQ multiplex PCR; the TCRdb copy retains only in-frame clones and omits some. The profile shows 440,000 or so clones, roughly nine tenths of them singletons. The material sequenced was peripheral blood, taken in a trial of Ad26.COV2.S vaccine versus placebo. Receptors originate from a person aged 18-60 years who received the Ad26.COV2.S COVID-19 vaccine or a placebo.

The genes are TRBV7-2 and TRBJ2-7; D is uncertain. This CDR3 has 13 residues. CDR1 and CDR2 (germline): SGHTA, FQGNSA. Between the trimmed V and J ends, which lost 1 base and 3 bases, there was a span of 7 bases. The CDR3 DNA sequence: TGTGCCAGCAGCTTAGTGGGTAACTACGAGCAGTACTTC. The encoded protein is CASSLVGNYEQYF.

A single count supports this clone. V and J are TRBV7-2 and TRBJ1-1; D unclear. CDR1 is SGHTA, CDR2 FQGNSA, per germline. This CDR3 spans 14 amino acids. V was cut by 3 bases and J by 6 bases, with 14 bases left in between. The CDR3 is CASSFAVPLSEAFF. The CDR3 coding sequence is TGTGCCAGCAGCTTCGCCGTGCCCCTATCTGAAGCTTTCTTT.

CDR3 protein: CASSYSTEYQETQYF. CDR3 sequence (DNA): TGTGCCAGCAGTTACTCGACAGAGTACCAAGAGACCCAGTACTTC. The chain employs TRBV6-5 and TRBJ2-5, with D maybe TRBD1 (5 bases). The CDR3 consists of 15 residues. Germline V lookup: CDR1 MNHEY, CDR2 SVGAGI. Trimming pared 0 bases from V and 0 bases from J, leaving 8 bases between.

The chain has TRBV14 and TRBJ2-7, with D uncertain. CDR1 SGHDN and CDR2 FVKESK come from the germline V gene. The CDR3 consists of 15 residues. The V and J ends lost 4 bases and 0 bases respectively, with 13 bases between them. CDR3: CASSPFTPPSYEQYF. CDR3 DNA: TGTGCCAGCAGCCCCTTTACGCCGCCCTCCTACGAGCAGTACTTC.

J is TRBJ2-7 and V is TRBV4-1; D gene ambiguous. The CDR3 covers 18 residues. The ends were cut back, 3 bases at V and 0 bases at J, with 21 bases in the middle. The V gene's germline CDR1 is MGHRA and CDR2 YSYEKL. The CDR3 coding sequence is TGCGCCAGCAGCCACGACGCTTATGAGGACCGGAGCTCCTACGAGCAGTACTTC. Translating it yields CASSHDAYEDRSSYEQYF.

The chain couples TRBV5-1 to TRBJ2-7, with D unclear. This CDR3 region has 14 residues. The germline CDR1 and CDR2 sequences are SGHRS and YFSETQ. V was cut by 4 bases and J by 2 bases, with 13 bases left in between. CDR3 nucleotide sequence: TGCGCCAGCAGCCCAGCCGGCAGCCCCTACGAGCAGTACTTC. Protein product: CASSPAGSPYEQYF.

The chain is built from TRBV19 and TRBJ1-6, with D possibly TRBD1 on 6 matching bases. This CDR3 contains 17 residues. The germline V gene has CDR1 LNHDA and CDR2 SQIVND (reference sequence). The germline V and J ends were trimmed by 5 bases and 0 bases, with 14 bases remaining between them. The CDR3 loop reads CASSLRGVSSYNSPLHF. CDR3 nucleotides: TGTGCCAGTAGTCTCAGGGGTGTCAGCTCCTATAATTCACCCCTCCACTTT.

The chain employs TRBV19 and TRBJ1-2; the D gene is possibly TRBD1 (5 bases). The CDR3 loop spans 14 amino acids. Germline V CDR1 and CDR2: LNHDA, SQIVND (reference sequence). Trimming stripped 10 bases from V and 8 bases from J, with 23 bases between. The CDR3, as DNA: TGTGCCACCCGTAACAGACAGATAAGGAGCGGCTACACCTTC. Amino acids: CATRNRQIRSGYTF.